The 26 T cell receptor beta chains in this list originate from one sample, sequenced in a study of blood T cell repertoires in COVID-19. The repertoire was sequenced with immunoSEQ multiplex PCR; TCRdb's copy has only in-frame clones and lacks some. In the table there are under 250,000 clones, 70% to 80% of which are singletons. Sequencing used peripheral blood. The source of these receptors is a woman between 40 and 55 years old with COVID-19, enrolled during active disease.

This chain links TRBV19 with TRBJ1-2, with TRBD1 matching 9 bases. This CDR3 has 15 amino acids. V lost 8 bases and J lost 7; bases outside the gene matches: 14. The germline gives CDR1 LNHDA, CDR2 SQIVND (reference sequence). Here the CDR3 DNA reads TGTGCCAGTCGACGGGGCTGGGACAGGGCAACTGGCTACACCTTC. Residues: CASRRGWDRATGYTF.

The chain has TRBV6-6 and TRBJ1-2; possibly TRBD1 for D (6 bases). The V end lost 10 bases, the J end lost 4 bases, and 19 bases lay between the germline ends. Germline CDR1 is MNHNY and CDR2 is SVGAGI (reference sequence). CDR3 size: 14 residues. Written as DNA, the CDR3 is TGTGCCACCGCACAGGGAATTGGGTTCTATGGCTACACCTTC. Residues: CATAQGIGFYGYTF.

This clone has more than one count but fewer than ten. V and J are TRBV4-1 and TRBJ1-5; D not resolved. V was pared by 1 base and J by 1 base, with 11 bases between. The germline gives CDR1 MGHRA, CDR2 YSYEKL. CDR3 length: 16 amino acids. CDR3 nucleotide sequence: TGCGCCAGCAGCCAAGCCCCCACCAGGAGCAATCAGCCCCAGCATTTT. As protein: CASSQAPTRSNQPQHF.

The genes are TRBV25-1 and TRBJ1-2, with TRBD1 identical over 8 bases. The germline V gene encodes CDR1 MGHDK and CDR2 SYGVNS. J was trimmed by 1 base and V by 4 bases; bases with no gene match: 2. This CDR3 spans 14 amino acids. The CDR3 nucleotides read TGTGCCAGCAGTGGTGGACAGGGTAACTATGGCTACACCTTC. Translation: CASSGGQGNYGYTF.

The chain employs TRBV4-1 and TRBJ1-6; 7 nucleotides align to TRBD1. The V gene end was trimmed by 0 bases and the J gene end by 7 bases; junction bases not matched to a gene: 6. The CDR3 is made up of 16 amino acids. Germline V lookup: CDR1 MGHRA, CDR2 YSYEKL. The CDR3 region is CASSQEGTVTNSPLHF. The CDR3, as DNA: TGCGCCAGCAGCCAAGAAGGGACAGTGACCAATTCACCCCTCCACTTT.

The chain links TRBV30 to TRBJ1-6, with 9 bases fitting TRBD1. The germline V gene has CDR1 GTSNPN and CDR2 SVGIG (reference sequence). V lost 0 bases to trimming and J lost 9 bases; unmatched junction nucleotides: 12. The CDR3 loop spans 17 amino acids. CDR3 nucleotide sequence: TGTGCCTGGAGTGTAAGGGGTTTGGGACAGGGTGTTTCACCCCTCCACTTT. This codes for CAWSVRGLGQGVSPLHF.

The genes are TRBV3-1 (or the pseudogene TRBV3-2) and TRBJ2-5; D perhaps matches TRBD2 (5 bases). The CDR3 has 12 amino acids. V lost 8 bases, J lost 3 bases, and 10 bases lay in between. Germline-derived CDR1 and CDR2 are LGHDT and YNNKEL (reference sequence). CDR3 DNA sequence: TGTGCCAGCGGACTTCTAGAAGAGACCCAGTACTTC. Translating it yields CASGLLEETQYF.

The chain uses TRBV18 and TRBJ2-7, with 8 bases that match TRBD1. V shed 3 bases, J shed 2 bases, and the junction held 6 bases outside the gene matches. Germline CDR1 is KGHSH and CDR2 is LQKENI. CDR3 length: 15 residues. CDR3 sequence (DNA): TGTGCCAGCTCACCTCAGACAGGGGCCCCCTACGAGCAGTACTTC. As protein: CASSPQTGAPYEQYF. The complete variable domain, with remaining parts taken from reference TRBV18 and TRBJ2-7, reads NAGVMQNPRHLVRRRGQEARLRCSPMKGHSHVYWYRQLPEEGLKFMVYLQKENIIDESGMPKERFSAEFPKEGPSILRIQQVVRGDSAAYFCASSPQTGAPYEQYFGPGTRLTVT.

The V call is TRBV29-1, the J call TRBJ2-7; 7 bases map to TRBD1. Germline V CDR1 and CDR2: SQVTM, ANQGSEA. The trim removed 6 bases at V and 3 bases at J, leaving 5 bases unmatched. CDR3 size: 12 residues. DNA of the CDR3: TGCAGCGTCGACGGGACAGACTACGAGCAGTACTTC. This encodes CSVDGTDYEQYF.

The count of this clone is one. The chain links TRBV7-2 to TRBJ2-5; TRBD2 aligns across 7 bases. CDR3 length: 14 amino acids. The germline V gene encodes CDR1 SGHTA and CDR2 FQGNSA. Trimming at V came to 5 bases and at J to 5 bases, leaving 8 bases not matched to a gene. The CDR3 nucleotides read TGTGCCAGCAGCCGCGGAGCGGGATTTGAGACCCAGTACTTC. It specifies CASSRGAGFETQYF.

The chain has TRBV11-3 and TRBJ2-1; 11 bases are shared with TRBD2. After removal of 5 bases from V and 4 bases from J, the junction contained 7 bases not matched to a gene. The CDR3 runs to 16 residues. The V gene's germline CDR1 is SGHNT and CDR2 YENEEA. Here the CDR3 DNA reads TGTGCCAGCAGCGCGAGACTAGCGGGGTCATACAATGAGCAGTTCTTC. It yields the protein CASSARLAGSYNEQFF.

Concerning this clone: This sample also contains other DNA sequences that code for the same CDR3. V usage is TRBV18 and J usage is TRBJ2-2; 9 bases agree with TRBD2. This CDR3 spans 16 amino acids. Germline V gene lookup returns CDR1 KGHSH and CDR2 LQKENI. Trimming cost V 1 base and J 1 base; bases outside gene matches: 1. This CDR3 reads CASSPLTSGNTGELFF. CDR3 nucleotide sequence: TGTGCCAGCTCACCACTGACTAGCGGGAACACCGGGGAGCTGTTTTTT.

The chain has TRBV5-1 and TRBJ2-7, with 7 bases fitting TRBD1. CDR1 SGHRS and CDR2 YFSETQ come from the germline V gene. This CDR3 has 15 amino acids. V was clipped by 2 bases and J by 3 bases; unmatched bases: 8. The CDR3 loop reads CASSLTSGTDYEQYF. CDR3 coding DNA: TGCGCCAGCAGCTTAACATCCGGGACAGACTACGAGCAGTACTTC.

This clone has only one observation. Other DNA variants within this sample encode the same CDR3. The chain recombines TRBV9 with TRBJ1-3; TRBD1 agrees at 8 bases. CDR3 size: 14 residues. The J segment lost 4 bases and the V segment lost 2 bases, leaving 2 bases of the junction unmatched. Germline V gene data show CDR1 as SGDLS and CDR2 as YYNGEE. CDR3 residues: CASSVGDRGNTIYF. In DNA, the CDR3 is TGTGCCAGCAGCGTGGGGGACAGGGGAAACACCATATATTTT.

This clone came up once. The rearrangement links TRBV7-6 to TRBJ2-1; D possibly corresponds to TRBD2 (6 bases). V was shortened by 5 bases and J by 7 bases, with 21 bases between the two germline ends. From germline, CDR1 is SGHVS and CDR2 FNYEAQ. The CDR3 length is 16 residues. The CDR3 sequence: CASSHPSGGVRNEQFF. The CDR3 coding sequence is TGTGCCAGCAGCCACCCTTCCGGGGGAGTAAGAAATGAGCAGTTCTTC.

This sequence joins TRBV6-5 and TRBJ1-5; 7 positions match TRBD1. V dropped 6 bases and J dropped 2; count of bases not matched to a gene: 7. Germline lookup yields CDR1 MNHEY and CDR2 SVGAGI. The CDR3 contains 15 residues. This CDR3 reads CASSLTGFGNQPQHF. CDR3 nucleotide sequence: TGTGCCAGCAGCCTGACAGGGTTCGGCAATCAGCCCCAGCATTTT.

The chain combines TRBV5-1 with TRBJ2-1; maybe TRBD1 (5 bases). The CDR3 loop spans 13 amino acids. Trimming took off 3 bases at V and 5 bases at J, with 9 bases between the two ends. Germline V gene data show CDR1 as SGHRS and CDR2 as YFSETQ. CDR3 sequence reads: CASSYLTDNEQFF. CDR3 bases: TGCGCCAGCAGCTATTTGACAGACAATGAGCAGTTCTTC.

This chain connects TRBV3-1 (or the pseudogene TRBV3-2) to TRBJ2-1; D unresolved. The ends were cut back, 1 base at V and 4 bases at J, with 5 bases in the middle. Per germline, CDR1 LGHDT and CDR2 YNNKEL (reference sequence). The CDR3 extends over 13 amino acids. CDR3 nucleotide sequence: TGTGCCAGCAGCCAAGGAGCATACAATGAGCAGTTCTTC. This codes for CASSQGAYNEQFF.

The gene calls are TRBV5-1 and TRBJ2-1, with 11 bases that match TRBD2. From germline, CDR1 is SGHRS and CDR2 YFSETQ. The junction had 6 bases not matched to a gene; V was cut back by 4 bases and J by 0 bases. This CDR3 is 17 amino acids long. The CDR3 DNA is TGCGCCAGCAGCCACCCAACTAGCGGGAGCTCCTACAATGAGCAGTTCTTC. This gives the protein CASSHPTSGSSYNEQFF.

The CDR3, as DNA: TGTGCCAGCTCTCCTCCCCCTGCGGGAGTTCCGGATACGCAGTATTTT. It is translated as CASSPPPAGVPDTQYF. The genes are TRBV18 and TRBJ2-3; TRBD2 matches 7 bases. Germline V gene lookup returns CDR1 KGHSH and CDR2 LQKENI. Trimming cost V 6 bases and J 6 bases; bases outside gene matches: 15. There are 16 residues in the CDR3.

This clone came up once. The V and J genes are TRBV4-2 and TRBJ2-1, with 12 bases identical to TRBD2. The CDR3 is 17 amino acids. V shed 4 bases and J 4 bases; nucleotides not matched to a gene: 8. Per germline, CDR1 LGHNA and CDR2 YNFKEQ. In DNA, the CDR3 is TGTGCCAGCAGCCGAGTACTAGCGGGGGGACCTTACAATGAGCAGTTCTTC. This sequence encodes CASSRVLAGGPYNEQFF.

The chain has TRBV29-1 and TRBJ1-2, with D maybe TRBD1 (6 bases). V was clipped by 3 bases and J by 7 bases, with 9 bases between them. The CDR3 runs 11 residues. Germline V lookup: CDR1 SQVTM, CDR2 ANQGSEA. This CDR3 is CSVENRAGYTF. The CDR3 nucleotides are TGCAGCGTTGAGAACAGGGCTGGCTACACCTTC.

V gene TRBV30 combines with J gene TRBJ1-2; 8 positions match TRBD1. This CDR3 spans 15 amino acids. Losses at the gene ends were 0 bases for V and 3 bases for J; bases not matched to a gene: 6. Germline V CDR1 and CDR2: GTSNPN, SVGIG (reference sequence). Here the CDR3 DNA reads TGTGCCTGGAGTGTACGGTACAGGGGGTACTATGGCTACACCTTC. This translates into CAWSVRYRGYYGYTF.

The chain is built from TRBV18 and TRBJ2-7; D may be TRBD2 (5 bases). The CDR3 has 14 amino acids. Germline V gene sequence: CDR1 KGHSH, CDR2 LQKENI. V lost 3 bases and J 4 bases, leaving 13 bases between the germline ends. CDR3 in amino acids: CASSPRRNGYEQYF. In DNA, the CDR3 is TGTGCCAGCTCACCGAGGAGGAATGGTTACGAGCAGTACTTC.

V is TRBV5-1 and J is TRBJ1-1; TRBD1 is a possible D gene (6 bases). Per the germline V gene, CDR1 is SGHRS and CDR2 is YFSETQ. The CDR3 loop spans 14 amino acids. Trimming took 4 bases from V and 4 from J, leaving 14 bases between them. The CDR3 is CASSQGGVGTEAFF. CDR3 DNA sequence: TGCGCCAGCAGCCAAGGGGGAGTCGGCACTGAAGCTTTCTTT.

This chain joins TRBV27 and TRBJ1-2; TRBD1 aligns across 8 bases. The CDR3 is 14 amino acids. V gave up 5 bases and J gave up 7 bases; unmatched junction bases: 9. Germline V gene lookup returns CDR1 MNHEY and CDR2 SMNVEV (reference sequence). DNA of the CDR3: TGTGCCAGCAGTCCCGGGACAGGCCCGGTTGGCTACACCTTC. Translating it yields CASSPGTGPVGYTF.